This T cell receptor beta chain was retrieved from a study of T cell clones after liver transplantation. On the study more broadly: TCRbeta sequencing after a pre-transplant mixed lymphocyte reaction identified graft-donor-reactive clones, later tracked in post-transplant blood. Three of eight recipients were HCV-positive; others had non-autoimmune, non-viral indications.

This CDR3 spans 14 amino acids. Germline V lookup: CDR1 SNHLY, CDR2 FYNNEI. J was trimmed by 0 bases and V by 6 bases; bases with no gene match: 2. Study results and limitations: Donor-reactive sequences fell more than third party-reactive ones, suggesting partial deletion. Graft donor-reactive T cells may have migrated into the graft rather than being deleted.

Turning to this clone: The antigen remains unidentified.

Produced via immunoSEQ multiplex PCR; TCRdb's table is partial and in-frame only. The sample carries around 35,000 clones, around 94% recorded once. The chain uses TRBV2 and TRBJ2-4; 7 positions agree with TRBD1. The TCR was taken from a human patient who received a liver transplant. Part of the T cells may come from the graft donor. The sequences come from CD8+ T cells from blood, collected 12 months after liver transplant. Here the CDR3 DNA reads TGTGCCAGCAGGGGACAGTTAGCCAAAAACATTCAGTACTTC. Its protein product is CASRGQLAKNIQYF.